Listed here are 14 T cell receptor beta chains from one sample, sequenced in a study of blood T cell repertoires in COVID-19. Some clones are missing from TCRdb's copy, which holds only in-frame ones; the method was immunoSEQ multiplex PCR. The sample records tens of thousands of clones, 70% to 80% being singletons. Sequences were obtained from peripheral blood. Receptors were obtained from a man in his 70s with active or convalescent COVID-19.

The rearrangement joins TRBV9 to TRBJ1-5; no clear D gene. CDR1 SGDLS and CDR2 YYNGEE come from the germline V gene. The CDR3 has 13 amino acids. The V gene lost 0 bases and the J gene lost 5 bases, with 6 bases spanning the gap. The CDR3 loop reads CASSVDPDQPQHF. The CDR3 DNA is TGTGCCAGCAGCGTAGATCCCGATCAGCCCCAGCATTTT.

This clone was counted between two and nine times. The chain carries TRBV4-1 and TRBJ2-7, with 8 bases lining up with TRBD2. Germline V gives CDR1 MGHRA, CDR2 YSYEKL. This CDR3 comprises 14 residues. The J segment lost 3 bases and the V segment lost 3 bases, leaving 4 bases of the junction unmatched. Here the CDR3 reads CASSQGLGHYEQYF. The CDR3 DNA reads TGCGCCAGCAGCCAGGGACTAGGCCACTACGAGCAGTACTTC.

The genes are TRBV11-3 and TRBJ1-5; D is uncertain. Trimming took 2 bases from V and 1 from J, leaving 6 bases between them. Germline V gene lookup returns CDR1 SGHNT and CDR2 YENEEA. CDR3 length equals 14 residues. The CDR3 here is CASSLRGSNQPQHF. The DNA for the CDR3 is TGTGCCAGCAGCTTAAGAGGGAGCAATCAGCCCCAGCATTTT.

The chain recombines TRBV3-1 (or the pseudogene TRBV3-2) with TRBJ2-7, with TRBD1 matching 8 bases. The V and J ends lost 5 bases and 1 base, in that order; junction bases with no gene match: 10. Germline CDR1 and CDR2: LGHDT and YNNKEL (reference sequence). The CDR3 loop spans 16 amino acids. The DNA for the CDR3 is TGTGCCAGCAGCAAAACGACAGGGGCCGCTTCCTACGAGCAGTACTTC. The encoded protein is CASSKTTGAASYEQYF.

Only a few counts were recorded for this clone. This chain links TRBV2 with TRBJ1-5; weak D call: TRBD1 (6 bases). This CDR3 is 15 amino acids long. V was shortened by 5 bases and J by 7 bases, with 18 bases between the two germline ends. The germline gives CDR1 SNHLY, CDR2 FYNNEI. This CDR3 reads CASSPESGVAQPQHF. The CDR3 region has the DNA TGTGCCAGCAGTCCAGAGTCAGGGGTCGCGCAGCCCCAGCATTTT.

This clone was picked up a small number of times. The chain uses TRBV2 and TRBJ1-1, with D maybe TRBD1 (5 bases). The CDR3 loop spans 15 amino acids. Germline V lookup: CDR1 SNHLY, CDR2 FYNNEI. The V gene lost 6 bases and the J gene lost 4 bases, with 18 bases spanning the gap. CDR3 bases: TGTGCCAGCAGAAAGGAGGGGACCGGTAGCACTGAAGCTTTCTTT. Its translation: CASRKEGTGSTEAFF.

V is TRBV15 and J is TRBJ1-2; D unclear. Between the trimmed V and J ends, which lost 5 bases and 7 bases, there was a span of 17 bases. Germline V gene lookup returns CDR1 LNHNV and CDR2 YYDKDF (reference sequence). This CDR3 contains 14 residues. CDR3 nucleotides: TGTGCCACCAGCTATGAACGGGAAGCCAGTGGCTACACCTTC. Residues: CATSYEREASGYTF.

The chain employs TRBV6-6 and TRBJ2-1, with TRBD1 as a possible D gene (6 bases). The CDR3 is 14 amino acids. Germline V lookup: CDR1 MNHNY, CDR2 SVGAGI (reference sequence). V lost 6 bases and J lost 0, with 9 bases in between. The CDR3 DNA is TGTGCCAGCAGCCGGGACATCTCCTACAATGAGCAGTTCTTC. It codes for CASSRDISYNEQFF.

This chain connects TRBV3-1 (or the pseudogene TRBV3-2) to TRBJ2-7; 7 bases are shared with TRBD2. This CDR3 is 15 amino acids long. CDR1 and CDR2 (germline): LGHDT, YNNKEL (reference sequence). The junction had 2 bases not matched to a gene; V was cut back by 0 bases and J by 0 bases. The CDR3 region is CASSQDWGGSYEQYF. The CDR3 nucleotides are TGTGCCAGCAGCCAAGATTGGGGGGGCTCCTACGAGCAGTACTTC.

The gene calls are TRBV5-6 and TRBJ2-6, with D uncertain. The length of the CDR3 is 14 residues. Germline CDR1 reads SGHDT; CDR2 reads YYEEEE. The V end lost 2 bases, the J end lost 1 base, and 4 bases lay between the germline ends. The chain's CDR3 is CASSFNSGANVLTF. CDR3 DNA sequence: TGTGCCAGCAGCTTTAATTCTGGGGCCAACGTCCTGACTTTC.

With regard to this clone: In the same sample, other DNA sequences code for this CDR3. This chain connects TRBV5-5 to TRBJ1-2; TRBD1 is a possible D gene (6 bases). From germline, CDR1 is SGHKS and CDR2 YYEKEE (reference sequence). The CDR3 has 14 amino acids. V gave up 0 bases and J gave up 6 bases, with 12 bases separating them. The CDR3 coding sequence is TGTGCCAGCAGCTTGGAAGGGGGGGGGCATGGCTACACCTTC. It yields the protein CASSLEGGGHGYTF.

The chain uses TRBV20-1 and TRBJ2-7; D perhaps matches TRBD2 (5 bases). From germline, CDR1 is DFQATT and CDR2 SNEGSKA (reference sequence). The CDR3 extends over 11 amino acids. Trimming pared 5 bases from V and 4 bases from J, leaving 9 bases between. CDR3 bases: TGCAGTGCTCGCGAGGGTTACGAGCAGTACTTC. This translates into CSAREGYEQYF.

The chain combines TRBV11-2 with TRBJ1-2; a possible D gene is TRBD1 (6 bases). Germline CDR1 and CDR2: SGHAT and FQNNGV. V lost 6 bases and J 8 bases, leaving 22 bases between the germline ends. The CDR3 length is 15 residues. The CDR3, as DNA: TGTGCCAGCAGTCCCCTACAGGGTTCCCACGGCGGCTACACCTTC. Translation: CASSPLQGSHGGYTF.

The genes are TRBV28 and TRBJ1-1; D gene uncertain. The length of the CDR3 is 12 residues. Germline CDR1 reads MDHEN; CDR2 reads SYDVKM. Trimming took off 6 bases at V and 0 bases at J, with 5 bases between the two ends. CDR3 in DNA: TGTGCCAGCAGGCCTATGAACACTGAAGCTTTCTTT. It is translated as CASRPMNTEAFF.